This TCR beta chain was identified in a study of cytomegalovirus exposure and HLA in healthy donors. The primer mix had 60 Vbeta and 13 Jbeta primers. Assay: immunoSEQ multiplex PCR; the TCRdb copy retains only in-frame clones and omits some. The repertoire includes about 150,000 clones, roughly 85% of them detected once, and roughly 2.4% sits in the top ten. CDR3 length: 15 amino acids. V shed 2 bases and J shed 0 bases, with 12 bases lying between them. Per the germline V gene, CDR1 is SGHRS and CDR2 is YFSETQ. This TCR was recovered from a young woman in good health and CMV-seronegative. The gene calls are TRBV5-1 and TRBJ2-7, with D possibly matching TRBD1 (5 bases). The specimen sequenced was PBMCs. The CDR3 is CASSFRRASSYEQYF. CDR3 nucleotides: TGCGCCAGCAGCTTTCGCAGGGCGAGCTCCTACGAGCAGTACTTC.